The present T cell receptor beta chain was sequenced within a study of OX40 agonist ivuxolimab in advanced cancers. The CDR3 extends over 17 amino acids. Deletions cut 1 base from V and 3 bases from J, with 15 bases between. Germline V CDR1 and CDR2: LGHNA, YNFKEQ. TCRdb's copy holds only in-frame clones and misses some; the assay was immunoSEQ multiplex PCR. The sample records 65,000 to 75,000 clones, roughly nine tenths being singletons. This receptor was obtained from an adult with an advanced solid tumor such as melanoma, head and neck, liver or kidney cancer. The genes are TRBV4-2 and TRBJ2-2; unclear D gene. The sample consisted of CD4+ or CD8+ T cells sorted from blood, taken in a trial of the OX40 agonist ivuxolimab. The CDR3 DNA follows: TGTGCCAGCAGCCAAGGTGCGAAGGGTTGGGACACCGGGGAGCTGTTTTTT. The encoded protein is CASSQGAKGWDTGELFF.